A selection of T cell receptor beta chains follows, all from one sample in a study of cytomegalovirus exposure and HLA in healthy donors. The protocol was immunoSEQ multiplex PCR, while the TCRdb copy is restricted to in-frame clones and leaves out a portion. The table has 100,000 or so clones, approximately 80% seen once. Sequences were obtained from PBMCs. Receptor source: a man aged 25-45 years in good health and CMV-seronegative. CDR3s include the opening cysteine and the closing phenylalanine or tryptophan. D genes are given only for firm matches. Rows give clone size only sometimes, using once, few, many, or a class for an expanded clone.

D: TRBD1; V: TRBV5-4; J: TRBJ2-2; size: .; CDR3: CASRIPGQGAAGELFF; DNA: TGTGCCAGCAGGATCCCGGGACAGGGGGCCGCCGGGGAGCTGTTTTTT
D: TRBD2; V: TRBV9; J: TRBJ2-3; size: .; CDR3: CASSGLAGVDTQYF; DNA: TGTGCCAGCAGCGGACTAGCGGGTGTAGATACGCAGTATTTT
D: .; V: TRBV7-2; J: TRBJ2-1; size: .; CDR3: CASSLEERSYNEQFF; DNA: TGTGCCAGCAGCTTAGAAGAGCGGTCCTACAATGAGCAGTTCTTC
D: .; V: TRBV6-6; J: TRBJ2-3; size: few; CDR3: CASSPLEAITDTQYF; DNA: TGTGCCAGCAGCCCTCTAGAAGCGATCACAGATACGCAGTATTTT
D: TRBD1; V: TRBV28; J: TRBJ1-3; size: .; CDR3: CASSSTGGGNTIYF; DNA: TGTGCCAGCAGTTCCACAGGGGGTGGAAACACCATATATTTT
D: TRBD1; V: TRBV10-1; J: TRBJ2-7; size: .; CDR3: CASSESGTGYYEQYF; DNA: TGCGCCAGCAGTGAGTCCGGGACAGGCTACTACGAGCAGTACTTC
D: .; V: TRBV7-2; J: TRBJ2-3; size: once; CDR3: CASSLLTATDTQYF; DNA: TGTGCCAGCAGCTTATTGACAGCCACAGATACGCAGTATTTT
D: TRBD2; V: TRBV5-1; J: TRBJ2-5; size: .; CDR3: CASSLAPSGQETQYF; DNA: TGCGCCAGCAGCTTGGCCCCTAGCGGCCAAGAGACCCAGTACTTC
D: TRBD2; V: TRBV4-3; J: TRBJ2-7; size: .; CDR3: CASSQVPAGGPGEQYF; DNA: TGCGCCAGCAGCCAAGTCCCAGCGGGAGGGCCGGGGGAGCAGTACTTC
D: TRBD2; V: TRBV7-2; J: TRBJ2-3; size: .; CDR3: CASSDSAGGLDTQYF; DNA: TGTGCCAGCAGCGACTCAGCGGGGGGGTTGGATACGCAGTATTTT
D: .; V: TRBV27; J: TRBJ1-6; size: .; CDR3: CASSEQGDNSPLHF; DNA: TGTGCCAGCAGTGAACAGGGCGATAATTCACCCCTCCACTTT
D: .; V: TRBV12-5; J: TRBJ1-1; size: .; CDR3: CASGLTDRTEAFF; DNA: TGTGCTAGTGGCCTTACCGACAGAACAGAAGCTTTCTTT
D: .; V: TRBV4-3; J: TRBJ2-2; size: few; CDR3: CASLDSGTTGELFF; DNA: TGCGCCAGCCTCGATTCCGGGACAACCGGGGAGCTGTTTTTT
D: .; V: TRBV9; J: TRBJ2-3; size: .; CDR3: CASSVGGADTQYF; DNA: TGTGCCAGCAGCGTAGGAGGTGCAGATACGCAGTATTTT